This TCR beta chain was identified in a study of OX40 agonist ivuxolimab in advanced cancers. This table comes from immunoSEQ multiplex PCR, and its TCRdb copy is limited to in-frame clones, with some not included. The profile shows about 70,000 clones, 86% of them singletons. General study findings and limits: On average, CD8+ T cells showed a greater number of expanded clones than CD4+.

As regards this clone: What it binds is not known.

Germline V gene data show CDR1 as SGHTA and CDR2 as FQGNSA. The CDR3 spans 11 residues. V was shortened by 3 bases and J by 7 bases, with 6 bases between the two germline ends. Peripheral blood came from all dose cohorts at three timepoints. This clonotype originated in an adult with an advanced solid tumor such as melanoma, head and neck, liver or kidney cancer. The specimen comprised CD4+ or CD8+ T cells sorted from blood, sampled in a trial of the OX40 agonist ivuxolimab. The chain combines TRBV7-2 with TRBJ2-5; no definite D call. In DNA form, the CDR3 reads TGTGCCAGCAGCTTTGAAGCGACCCAGTACTTC. Its translation: CASSFEATQYF.